This T cell receptor beta chain was documented in a study of T cell responses to AZD1222 COVID-19 vaccine. Findings and caveats of the study: Repertoires were obtained only post-peak T cell response.

As to this clone: Its target is not known.

Data came from immunoSEQ multiplex PCR; TCRdb stores just in-frame clones and leaves some out. The repertoire holds approximately 180,000 clones, approximately 92% seen once, with 0.95% to 1.3% in the top ten. From germline, CDR1 is DFQATT and CDR2 SNEGSKA (reference sequence). The length of the CDR3 is 10 residues. The ends were cut back, 5 bases at V and 5 bases at J, with 4 bases in the middle. Sample: peripheral blood, taken 28 days after the second dose of the MenACWY control vaccine. The sequence was obtained from an adult who received the MenACWY meningococcal vaccine as a control. V gene TRBV20-1 combines with J gene TRBJ2-1, with unresolved D. The CDR3 DNA reads as TGCAGTGCTCGTCACAATGAGCAGTTCTTC. It yields the protein CSARHNEQFF.